This TCR beta chain was sequenced in a study of cytomegalovirus exposure and HLA in healthy donors. Between the trimmed V and J ends, which lost 5 bases and 4 bases, there was a span of 11 bases. The CDR3 loop spans 14 amino acids. Germline-derived CDR1 and CDR2 are LNHDA and SQIVND (reference sequence). The table lists this clone with a count of one. Libraries were prepared by immunoSEQ multiplex PCR; TCRdb keeps only in-frame clonotypes and omits some of them. The sample contains approximately 140,000 clones, around 87% of which appear only once. The sample consisted of PBMCs. The gene calls are TRBV19 and TRBJ2-2; D is possibly TRBD2 (6 bases). The TCR sequence derives from a young man in good health and CMV-seropositive. The chain's CDR3 is CASSEWEVTGELFF. CDR3 coding DNA: TGTGCCAGTAGTGAGTGGGAGGTCACCGGGGAGCTGTTTTTT.